Presented here are 10 T cell receptor beta chains from one specimen sequenced in a study of blood T cells in healthy people across ages. Next came a second PCR, run for about 6 to 12 cycles, which used a sample-barcoded 5' primer along with a J-beta primer mix. MiXCR was run by TCRdb on the 5' RACE reads, yielding one entry per CDR3 protein. The sample holds 550,000 to 800,000 distinct CDR3 sequences, approximately 31% seen once. The specimen was blood. These TCRs come from a woman over 75 in good health.

The table lists this clonotype with a few counts. The J gene is TRBJ1-5, the V gene TRBV10-3; D perhaps matches TRBD1 (6 bases). CDR3 size: 14 residues. Trimming stripped 10 bases from V and 0 bases from J, with 13 bases between. CDR1 and CDR2 from the germline V gene are ENHRY and SYGVKD. CDR3 sequence: CATQTGDSNQPQHF. The CDR3 DNA is TGTGCCACCCAGACAGGAGATAGCAATCAGCCCCAGCATTTT.

As for this clonotype: One end of the junction is discordant with germline, which a read error may explain. The rearrangement joins TRBV7-9 to TRBJ1-6; no clear D gene. CDR1 is SEHNR, CDR2 FQNEAQ, per germline (reference sequence). The CDR3 spans 15 residues. This chain's CDR3 is CASSLMASDHSPLHF. CDR3 coding DNA: TGTGCCAGCAGCTTAATGGCCTCGGACCATTCCCCCCTCCACTTT.

The table lists this clonotype with many counts. The V call is TRBV18, the J call TRBJ1-2; TRBD1 matches at 8 bases. The V segment lost 3 bases and the J segment 0 bases; nucleotides outside the gene matches: 3. The CDR3 has 15 amino acids. Germline CDR1 and CDR2: KGHSH and LQKENI. DNA of the CDR3: TGTGCCAGCTCACCCCAGACAGGGGCTAACTATGGCTACACCTTC. Its translation is CASSPQTGANYGYTF. Together with reference TRBV18 and TRBJ1-2, the CDR3 gives the full variable domain: NAGVMQNPRHLVRRRGQEARLRCSPMKGHSHVYWYRQLPEEGLKFMVYLQKENIIDESGMPKERFSAEFPKEGPSILRIQQVVRGDSAAYFCASSPQTGANYGYTFGSGTRLTVV.

This clonotype was counted at least ten times. A much more abundant neighbour one base away suggests this may be a read error. V usage is TRBV7-3 and J usage is TRBJ2-5; D gene unclear. V was pared by 2 bases and J by 11 bases, with 15 bases between. Germline CDR1 is SGHTA and CDR2 is FQGTGA. This CDR3 has 13 residues. The CDR3 protein is CASSLYPGSEQYF. Written as DNA, the CDR3 is TGTGCCAGCAGCTTATATCCCGGCAGTGAGCAGTACTTC.

The chain combines TRBV7-3 with TRBJ1-1; D call uncertain. Per the germline V gene, CDR1 is SGHTA and CDR2 is FQGTGA. CDR3 length: 15 amino acids. With 0 bases removed from V and 3 bases from J, the gap between germline ends came to 11 bases. DNA for the CDR3: TGTGCCAGCAGCTTAACGTCATTGCGGCACACTGAAGCTTTCTTT. Protein: CASSLTSLRHTEAFF.

In its sample, this clonotype was seen once. The V gene is TRBV7-3, the J gene TRBJ2-3; weak D call: TRBD2 (5 bases). The V and J ends lost 5 bases and 0 bases respectively, with 18 bases between them. Germline V lookup: CDR1 SGHTA, CDR2 FQGTGA. This CDR3 is 17 amino acids long. This CDR3 reads CASSHSSSIYSTDTQYF. CDR3 coding DNA: TGTGCCAGCAGCCATTCTAGCTCCATATACAGCACAGATACGCAGTATTTT.

As to this clonotype: This may come from a read error, since a much larger clone is one base off. The V gene is TRBV2, the J gene TRBJ1-2; D remains unclear. Trimming stripped 4 bases from V and 6 bases from J, with 15 bases between. The CDR3 covers 14 residues. Germline V gene lookup returns CDR1 SNHLY and CDR2 FYNNEI. In nucleotides, the CDR3 is TGTGCCAGCAGTGCCGAGGTTACTCGTCATGGCTACACCTTC. Translation: CASSAEVTRHGYTF.

Worth noting for this clonotype: A read error may explain this, as a much larger clone is one base away. The chain is built from TRBV12-3 or TRBV12-4 and TRBJ2-5; maybe TRBD1 (6 bases). Gene TRBJ2-7 matches the end of the DNA better, so the J call may be wrong. The CDR3 contains 14 residues. The CDR3 DNA reads TGTGCCAGCAGTTCTTCCGGGACACGCGACGAGCAGTACTTC. Amino acids: CASSSSGTRDEQYF.

The chain employs TRBV5-1 and TRBJ2-6; 7 nucleotides agree with TRBD1. The CDR3 extends over 15 amino acids. Unmatched junction bases numbered 3, after V lost 4 bases and J lost 2 bases. In germline, CDR1 is SGHRS, CDR2 YFSETQ. CDR3 sequence (DNA): TGCGCCAGCAGCCAAACAGGGGCTGGGGCCAACGTCCTGACTTTC. Translating gives CASSQTGAGANVLTF.

Ten or more counts support this clonotype. The V call is TRBV10-3, the J call TRBJ1-6; D perhaps matches TRBD1 (5 bases). Per the germline V gene, CDR1 is ENHRY and CDR2 is SYGVKD. The CDR3 is 12 residues long. Trimming pared 11 bases from V and 14 bases from J, leaving 19 bases between. CDR3 DNA sequence: TGTGCCGCGCGGGACCCGCAAAAAACCCTCCACTTT. Protein product: CAARDPQKTLHF.